These 10 T cell receptor beta chains share one sample of origin, sequenced in a study of CD8+ T cells in alopecia areata. The sequencing template was cDNA reverse transcribed from extracted RNA. Repertoires were generated with immunoSEQ multiplex PCR, while TCRdb's copy carries only in-frame clones and drops some. The data show approximately 82,000 clones, 45% to 60% seen once. The sample was NKG2D-high CD8+ T cells sorted from blood. The origin of the receptors is a human donor with alopecia areata.

This chain links TRBV7-9 with TRBJ1-1; D may be TRBD1 (5 bases). There are 12 residues in the CDR3. Germline CDR1 reads SEHNR; CDR2 reads FQNEAQ (reference sequence). V was cut by 4 bases and J by 3 bases, with 6 bases left in between. CDR3 DNA sequence: TGTGCCAGCAGCTCAGGGTACACTGAAGCTTTCTTT. Protein sequence: CASSSGYTEAFF.

This clone was counted only a few times. This rearrangement joins TRBV4-1 to TRBJ2-4; D is possibly TRBD2 (5 bases). Germline V gives CDR1 MGHRA, CDR2 YSYEKL. The CDR3 sequence is 13 residues long. Trimming removed 1 base at V and 5 bases at J, with 6 bases between. The CDR3 nucleotides read TGCGCCAGCAGCCAAGCCGGGGAAAACATTCAGTACTTC. Translation gives CASSQAGENIQYF.

The chain combines TRBV7-6 with TRBJ2-1, with 9 bases identical to TRBD1. The CDR3 is 15 residues long. In germline, CDR1 is SGHVS, CDR2 FNYEAQ. Losses at the gene ends were 4 bases for V and 10 bases for J; bases not matched to a gene: 11. DNA for the CDR3: TGTGCCAGCAGCTCCCCGGGACAGGGAAAAGGGGAGCAGTTCTTC. This gives the protein CASSSPGQGKGEQFF.

This clone was detected a few times. V gene TRBV27 combines with J gene TRBJ2-5; TRBD2 matches at 8 bases. CDR1 is MNHEY, CDR2 SMNVEV, per germline (reference sequence). The trim removed 6 bases at V and 5 bases at J, leaving 8 bases unmatched. The CDR3 is made up of 14 amino acids. The CDR3 sequence is CASRDTGGLETQYF. CDR3 sequence (DNA): TGTGCCAGCAGGGACACGGGGGGGCTGGAGACCCAGTACTTC.

With regard to this clone: Within the sample, other DNA sequences also encode this same CDR3. The V and J genes are TRBV4-1 and TRBJ2-7; perhaps TRBD2 as D (6 bases). V was pared by 1 base and J by 3 bases, with 7 bases between. This CDR3 has 13 residues. Germline CDR1 reads MGHRA; CDR2 reads YSYEKL. The CDR3 here is CASSQVGGYEQYF. The CDR3 coding sequence is TGCGCCAGCAGCCAAGTGGGAGGCTACGAGCAGTACTTC.

The chain joins TRBV5-1 to TRBJ2-1; 8 bases match TRBD2. CDR1 and CDR2 from the germline V gene are SGHRS and YFSETQ. The V and J ends lost 4 bases and 9 bases, in that order; junction bases with no gene match: 6. This CDR3 is 13 amino acids long. The CDR3 nucleotides read TGCGCCAGCAGCCTCCGGACTAGCACTGAGCAGTTCTTC. This translates into CASSLRTSTEQFF.

The rearrangement uses TRBV9 and TRBJ2-7; D is unresolved. CDR3 length: 13 residues. With 4 bases removed from V and 0 bases from J, the gap between germline ends came to 8 bases. Germline-derived CDR1 and CDR2 are SGDLS and YYNGEE. CDR3 loop: CASSFRPSYEQYF. In nucleotides, the CDR3 is TGTGCCAGCAGCTTCCGACCCTCCTACGAGCAGTACTTC.

In this sample, this clone turned up a few times. This sequence joins TRBV2 and TRBJ2-3; the D gene is possibly TRBD2 (5 bases). Trimming removed 7 bases at V and 2 bases at J, with 10 bases between. The CDR3 has 13 amino acids. Germline CDR1 is SNHLY and CDR2 is FYNNEI. CDR3 in amino acids: CASKLGYTDTQYF. The CDR3 DNA follows: TGTGCCAGCAAACTAGGATACACAGATACGCAGTATTTT.

The table lists this clone with a few counts. The chain joins TRBV29-1 to TRBJ2-7; 7 positions agree with TRBD2. Per the germline V gene, CDR1 is SQVTM and CDR2 is ANQGSEA. V shed 6 bases and J 2 bases; nucleotides not matched to a gene: 22. The CDR3 consists of 18 residues. The CDR3 loop is CSVAAGLQPYNNPYEQYF. The CDR3 nucleotides read TGCAGCGTGGCAGCGGGACTACAACCCTACAACAACCCCTACGAGCAGTACTTC.

The CDR3 loop is CASSSPTGNGEQFF. DNA of the CDR3: TGTGCCAGTAGTAGCCCGACAGGGAATGGTGAGCAGTTCTTC. The J gene is TRBJ2-1, the V gene TRBV19; 7 bases align to TRBD1. This CDR3 spans 14 amino acids. The germline gives CDR1 LNHDA, CDR2 SQIVND (reference sequence). After removal of 4 bases from V and 9 bases from J, the junction contained 9 bases not matched to a gene.